These T cell receptor beta chains were read from a single sample in a study of cytomegalovirus exposure and HLA in healthy donors. The repertoire was sequenced with immunoSEQ multiplex PCR; TCRdb's copy has only in-frame clones and lacks some. The table shows over 150,000 clones, with 65% to 85% occurring only once. Sequenced: PBMCs. The receptors were sampled from a boy between 2 and 10 years old in good health and CMV-seronegative. CDR3s include the opening cysteine and the closing phenylalanine or tryptophan. Fields, in order: clone size, J gene, D gene, V gene, CDR3 DNA, CDR3 protein. D genes are given only for firm matches. The size entry is marked missing in some rows and otherwise reads once, few, many or a size class.

>few|TRBJ2-3|.|TRBV9
TGTGCCAGCAGCGTAGTCGGGGTTGAAGATACGCAGTATTTT
CASSVVGVEDTQYF
>.|TRBJ2-5|TRBD1|TRBV5-4
TGTGCCAGCAGCCAGACAGGGGTGGGGGAGACCCAGTACTTC
CASSQTGVGETQYF
>.|TRBJ2-3|.|TRBV9
TGTGCCAGCAGCGTAGCTAGCGCCCCTAGCACAGATACGCAGTATTTT
CASSVASAPSTDTQYF
>.|TRBJ2-1|TRBD2|TRBV11-2
TGTGCCAGCAGCTTAGCTCGGGGGGGGCCAGGTGAGCAGTTCTTC
CASSLARGGPGEQFF
>.|TRBJ2-3|TRBD2|TRBV6-6
TGTGCCAGCAGTTGGGGGGGGAGCACAGATACGCAGTATTTT
CASSWGGSTDTQYF
>.|TRBJ1-2|.|TRBV7-2
TGTGCCAGCAGCTTAGGGGGAGTAGGAGAAGGCTATGGCTACACCTTC
CASSLGGVGEGYGYTF
>once|TRBJ1-2|.|TRBV7-7
TGTGCTAGCAGCCCTAAAGGGCGGGGGGCTTATGGCTACACCTTC
CASSPKGRGAYGYTF
>.|TRBJ2-7|TRBD1|TRBV18
TGTGCCAGCTCAACTAGACAGGGAGCCTACGAGCAGTACTTC
CASSTRQGAYEQYF
>.|TRBJ2-5|TRBD2|TRBV5-4
TGTGCCAGCAGCTCCTGGACTAGCGGGCCCCAAGAGACCCAGTACTTC
CASSSWTSGPQETQYF
>.|TRBJ2-7|.|TRBV6-1
TGTGCCAGCAGTCTTTCCGGGACTCACTCCTACGAGCAGTACTTC
CASSLSGTHSYEQYF
>.|TRBJ2-7|.|TRBV4-3
TGCGCCAGCAGCCAAGCCCTAGGGGTCTCCTACGAGCAGTACTTC
CASSQALGVSYEQYF
>.|TRBJ1-4|.|TRBV7-9
TGTGCCAGCAGCACACAGGGTCCAACTAATGAAAAACTGTTTTTT
CASSTQGPTNEKLFF
>.|TRBJ2-3|.|TRBV4-3
TGCGCCAGCAGCCAAGAAGCTAGCACAGATACGCAGTATTTT
CASSQEASTDTQYF
>.|TRBJ1-1|TRBD1|TRBV5-4
TGTGCCAGCAGCTTTTATGCGGGACAGAGCTCTGAAGCTTTCTTT
CASSFYAGQSSEAFF
>.|TRBJ2-4|.|TRBV27
TGTGCCACCGCTAGTTTGGCCAAAAACATTCAGTACTTC
CATASLAKNIQYF
>few|TRBJ1-4|.|TRBV6-1
TGTGCCAGCAGTTCCATCGGGGTAACTAATGAAAAACTGTTTTTT
CASSSIGVTNEKLFF
>.|TRBJ1-1|TRBD1|TRBV5-4
TGTGCCAGCAGCAGGACAGGGGGCCAGGGCACTGAAGCTTTCTTT
CASSRTGGQGTEAFF
>.|TRBJ2-5|.|TRBV5-4
TGTGCCAGCAGCTTGACAGGAAAAGAGACCCAGTACTTC
CASSLTGKETQYF
>.|TRBJ1-4|.|TRBV5-1
TGCGCCAGCAGCTTGGAGCGGGAGAAACTGTTTTTT
CASSLEREKLFF
>once|TRBJ2-5|TRBD2|TRBV5-4
TGTGCCAGCAGCTTGGGGTTAGCGGGGGTAGAGACCCAGTACTTC
CASSLGLAGVETQYF
>.|TRBJ1-2|.|TRBV19
TGTGCCAGTACCGACGGACCGGGATATTATGGCTACACCTTC
CASTDGPGYYGYTF
>.|TRBJ1-6|.|TRBV6-5
TGTGCCAGCAGTTACTCGAAACGGTTGCGGTCACCCCTCCACTTT
CASSYSKRLRSPLHF
>.|TRBJ1-5|.|TRBV4-2
TGTGCCAGCAGCCAAGATCGGGGTAGGAGCAATCAGCCCCAGCATTTT
CASSQDRGRSNQPQHF
>.|TRBJ2-2|.|TRBV2
TGTGCCAGCAGTGTATCCCACACCGGGGAGCTGTTTTTT
CASSVSHTGELFF
>.|TRBJ2-7|.|TRBV20-1
TGCAGTGCGGCGGAGGGTCGGGAGCAGTACTTC
CSAAEGREQYF
>once|TRBJ1-3|.|TRBV7-2
TGTGCCAGCAGCTTATGGGCGTCGGGGGGGGACACCATATATTTT
CASSLWASGGDTIYF
>.|TRBJ1-2|.|TRBV7-3
TGTGCCAGCAGCTTAGGGCAGGCCAGCTATGGCTACACCTTC
CASSLGQASYGYTF
>.|TRBJ1-5|.|TRBV18
TGTGCCAGCTCACCGGGGGGGGGCAATCAGCCCCAGCATTTT
CASSPGGGNQPQHF
>.|TRBJ2-1|TRBD2|TRBV5-4
TGTGCCAGCAGCCGGACTAGCGGGGGGGCATACAATGAGCAGTTCTTC
CASSRTSGGAYNEQFF
>few|TRBJ1-2|.|TRBV9
TGTGCCAGCAGCATAAGCGCAGGGAAAGCTAACTATGGCTACACCTTC
CASSISAGKANYGYTF
>.|TRBJ2-5|TRBD2|TRBV7-3
TGTGCCAGCAGCCGGACTCCAGAGCGGGGGACCCGAGAGACCCAGTACTTC
CASSRTPERGTRETQYF
>.|TRBJ2-3|.|TRBV11-3
TGTGCCAGCAGCTTAGGGGGCGGCACAGATACGCAGTATTTT
CASSLGGGTDTQYF
>.|TRBJ2-7|.|TRBV5-1
TGCGCCAGCAGCTTGGTCCCGGGGTCTTACGAGCAGTACTTC
CASSLVPGSYEQYF
>.|TRBJ1-2|.|TRBV7-8
TGTGCCAGCAGCCCCTCCGGGGATCTCATCCTGGGCTACACCTTC
CASSPSGDLILGYTF
>few|TRBJ2-7|.|TRBV7-8
TGTGCCAGCAGCTTAGTTGAGGTCTACGAGCAGTACTTC
CASSLVEVYEQYF
>.|TRBJ2-7|.|TRBV6-1
TGTGCCAGCAGTCTGACCGGGACTCAGACCTACGAGCAGTACTTC
CASSLTGTQTYEQYF
>.|TRBJ1-4|.|TRBV11-2
TGTGCCAGCACCAGGACAGAAGCAACTAATGAAAAACTGTTTTTT
CASTRTEATNEKLFF